The present entry profiles one T cell receptor beta chain with its context. Its specificity is not known. The data are from a study of cytomegalovirus exposure and HLA in healthy donors. Germline lookup yields CDR1 MNHNS and CDR2 SASEGT. The CDR3 spans 15 residues. Trimming took 1 base from V and 12 from J, leaving 16 bases between them. Notes on the study in general: In vitro checks showed that a few CMV-associated chains really do target CMV antigens. The authors later found TCR association rates varying by HLA locus, with DRB1 most and HLA-C fewest.

The PCR had 60 Vbeta and 13 Jbeta primers. The repertoire was sequenced with immunoSEQ multiplex PCR; TCRdb's copy has only in-frame clones and lacks some. This listing includes 100,000 to 150,000 clones. The chain recombines TRBV6-1 with TRBJ1-6, with TRBD1 as a possible D gene (5 bases). Sequenced input: PBMCs. The source of this sequence is a man between 18 and 35 years old in good health and CMV-seronegative. CDR3 sequence: CASSEGSQGGEPLHF. The CDR3 coding sequence is TGTGCCAGCAGTGAAGGTAGTCAGGGTGGGGAACCCCTCCACTTT.